This entry lists 25 T cell receptor beta chains sequenced from one sample in a study of shared clonotypes between healthy human individuals. The data were produced by immunoSEQ multiplex PCR, yet TCRdb's version contains in-frame clones alone and is incomplete. This sample yields 2 million to 2.5 million clones, of which 90% to 95% are seen a single time; 0.36% belongs to the top ten. The material sequenced was naive CD4+ T cells from PBMCs. Stated subset: CD45RA+ positively selected. All receptors derive from a young man in good health. Some clones in this sample may be carry-over from other donors' samples.

This clone was recorded once. Relative to the germline gene, one junction end is altered; a read error may explain this. In DNA form, the CDR3 reads TGTGCCAGCAGCCCTAATCCCTCCGATAATTCACCCCTCCACTTT. This codes for CASSPNPSDNSPLHF. The chain is built from TRBV6-5 and TRBJ1-6, with D uncertain. This CDR3 has 15 residues. The V gene's germline CDR1 is MNHEY and CDR2 SVGAGI.

The rearrangement uses TRBV6-5 and TRBJ1-4; 9 nucleotides align to TRBD1. This CDR3 region has 15 residues. CDR1 is MNHEY and CDR2 is SVGAGI in the germline V gene. V lost 5 bases and J lost 4; bases outside the gene matches: 5. CDR3 sequence (DNA): TGTGCCAGCAGTACTGACAGGGGGAATAATGAAAAACTGTTTTTT. It codes for CASSTDRGNNEKLFF.

The chain joins TRBV6-5 to TRBJ2-5; D is possibly TRBD1 (6 bases). CDR1 and CDR2 from the germline V gene are MNHEY and SVGAGI. V was trimmed by 3 bases and J by 4 bases, leaving 15 bases between them. There are 15 residues in the CDR3. CDR3 nucleotides: TGTGCCAGCAGTTATGGGGGCAGGGTACGAGAGACCCAGTACTTC. It encodes CASSYGGRVRETQYF.

For this clone: The same CDR3 can be traced to other DNA sequences in this sample. The chain recombines TRBV11-2 with TRBJ2-7, with TRBD1 identical over 7 bases. The V gene end was trimmed by 3 bases and the J gene end by 4 bases; junction bases not matched to a gene: 3. Germline lookup yields CDR1 SGHAT and CDR2 FQNNGV. The CDR3 runs 13 residues. The CDR3 sequence is CASSLGQLYEQYF. CDR3 coding DNA: TGTGCCAGCAGCTTGGGACAGCTATACGAGCAGTACTTC.

On this clone: This sample also contains other DNA sequences that code for the same CDR3. This chain connects TRBV9 to TRBJ2-7; 8 nucleotides align to TRBD2. Germline assignment: CDR1 SGDLS and CDR2 YYNGEE. This CDR3 spans 14 amino acids. The junction had 5 bases not matched to a gene; V was cut back by 3 bases and J by 3 bases. The CDR3 region has the DNA TGTGCCAGCAGCGCCACCGGGACTAGCTACGAGCAGTACTTC. Its translation is CASSATGTSYEQYF. The variable domain in full, completed from reference TRBV9 and TRBJ2-7, reads DSGVTQTPKHLITATGQRVTLRCSPRSGDLSVYWYQQSLDQGLQFLIQYYNGEERAKGNILERFSAQQFPDLHSELNLSSLELGDSALYFCASSATGTSYEQYFGPGTRLTVT.

Turning to this clone: In the same sample, other DNA sequences code for this CDR3. The J gene is TRBJ2-1, the V gene TRBV6-5; D is uncertain. The CDR3 runs 14 residues. Germline loops: CDR1 MNHEY, CDR2 SVGAGI. Trimming removed 5 bases from V and 3 bases from J, with 11 bases in between. DNA for the CDR3: TGTGCCAGCAGTAGGAGTACGGGCTACAATGAGCAGTTCTTC. Its protein is CASSRSTGYNEQFF.

As regards this clone: The same CDR3 arises from other DNA sequences in this sample as well. This sequence joins TRBV15 and TRBJ1-1; no clear D gene. CDR3 length: 14 amino acids. V shed 1 base and J shed 0 bases, with 6 bases lying between them. CDR1 and CDR2 from the germline V gene are LNHNV and YYDKDF (reference sequence). The DNA for the CDR3 is TGTGCCACCAGCAGAGCCGGCATGAACACTGAAGCTTTCTTT. This encodes CATSRAGMNTEAFF.

This clone occurred once. This same CDR3 is encoded by further DNA sequences in the sample. The gene calls are TRBV7-2 and TRBJ1-5, with D perhaps matching TRBD1 (6 bases). Germline V lookup: CDR1 SGHTA, CDR2 FQGNSA. This CDR3 spans 14 amino acids. Trimming took 4 bases from V and 2 from J, leaving 9 bases between them. CDR3 nucleotides: TGTGCCAGCAGCTCCAGACAGGGCAATCAGCCCCAGCATTTT. Its protein is CASSSRQGNQPQHF.

For the CDR3, the DNA is TGTGCCAGCAGCTTGGTTTGGGGGTACTACGAGCAGTACTTC. Translated: CASSLVWGYYEQYF. The chain uses TRBV5-5 and TRBJ2-7; D could derive from TRBD1 or TRBD2 (5 bases each). Germline V CDR1 and CDR2: SGHKS, YYEKEE (reference sequence). With 0 bases removed from V and 3 bases from J, the gap between germline ends came to 10 bases. The CDR3 extends over 14 amino acids.

This chain links TRBV29-1 with TRBJ2-2; either TRBD1 or TRBD2 may supply D (5 bases each). Per the germline V gene, CDR1 is SQVTM and CDR2 is ANQGSEA. This CDR3 is built from 13 residues. The V gene lost 6 bases and the J gene lost 7 bases, with 15 bases spanning the gap. In DNA, the CDR3 is TGCAGCGTAACCGGGACCCCATTCGGGGAGCTGTTTTTT. As protein: CSVTGTPFGELFF.

V gene TRBV27 combines with J gene TRBJ2-1; 8 bases fit TRBD1. Trimming removed 0 bases from V and 5 bases from J; junction bases left unmatched: 9. This CDR3 contains 17 residues. Germline CDR1 and CDR2: MNHEY and SMNVEV (reference sequence). The DNA of the CDR3 is TGTGCCAGCAGTTTATCGGCCCATTGGACAGGGAACAATGAGCAGTTCTTC. The encoded protein is CASSLSAHWTGNNEQFF.

The rearrangement joins TRBV6-5 to TRBJ2-1; possibly TRBD1 or TRBD2 for D (5 bases each). This CDR3 has 13 amino acids. Trimming cost V 7 bases and J 12 bases, with 19 bases left between them. The germline V gene has CDR1 MNHEY and CDR2 SVGAGI. The CDR3 DNA sequence: TGTGCCAGCACCCAGGGAGCCCCCGGTAGGCAGTTCTTC. As protein: CASTQGAPGRQFF.

Details on this clone: The same CDR3 also results from other DNA sequences found in this sample. V usage is TRBV7-9 and J usage is TRBJ2-3; maybe TRBD2 (5 bases). Germline loops: CDR1 SEHNR, CDR2 FQNEAQ (reference sequence). The CDR3 length is 12 residues. Trimming took off 5 bases at V and 6 bases at J, with 9 bases between the two ends. DNA for the CDR3: TGTGCCAGCAGCCGGACTGCGGATACGCAGTATTTT. Translation gives CASSRTADTQYF.

V and J are TRBV2 and TRBJ2-7; weak D call: TRBD1 (7 bases). Trimming removed 5 bases from V and 0 bases from J, with 17 bases in between. This CDR3 region has 16 residues. Germline-derived CDR1 and CDR2 are SNHLY and FYNNEI. In DNA form, the CDR3 reads TGTGCCAGCAGTTCTGTAGGCGGGGACAGCTCCTACGAGCAGTACTTC. Amino acid sequence: CASSSVGGDSSYEQYF.

V and J are TRBV15 and TRBJ1-2; 8 nucleotides line up with TRBD1. CDR3 length: 14 residues. The trim removed 5 bases at V and 8 bases at J, leaving 10 bases unmatched. Germline loops: CDR1 LNHNV, CDR2 YYDKDF (reference sequence). DNA of the CDR3: TGTGCCACCAGCTCCTCTAGGACAGGGCCCGGCTACACCTTC. Its protein product is CATSSSRTGPGYTF.

This clone was observed a single time. This rearrangement joins TRBV28 to TRBJ1-5, with a tentative D call TRBD1 (6 bases). The CDR3 covers 13 residues. Germline CDR1 MDHEN, CDR2 SYDVKM. V was clipped by 3 bases and J by 6 bases, with 9 bases between them. Here the CDR3 reads CASSFVGGQPQHF. The CDR3 region has the DNA TGTGCCAGCAGTTTCGTAGGGGGTCAGCCCCAGCATTTT. Combining the CDR3 with reference TRBV28 and TRBJ1-5 gives the whole variable domain DVKVTQSSRYLVKRTGEKVFLECVQDMDHENMFWYRQDPGLGLRLIYFSYDVKMKEKGDIPEGYSVSREKKERFSLILESASTNQTSMYLCASSFVGGQPQHFGDGTRLSIL.

The chain employs TRBV15 and TRBJ1-1, with unresolved D. Looked up from germline, CDR1 is LNHNV and CDR2 is YYDKDF (reference sequence). V lost 0 bases and J 11 bases, leaving 7 bases between the germline ends. The CDR3 is 11 residues long. The CDR3: CATSRDTKAFF. The CDR3 DNA reads TGTGCCACCAGCAGAGACACGAAGGCTTTCTTT.

CDR3 sequence: CASSFPGTSGSGADTQYF. The CDR3 nucleotides are TGTGCCAGCAGTTTTCCCGGGACTAGCGGGAGCGGGGCAGATACGCAGTATTTT. The chain has TRBV7-6 and TRBJ2-3, with 14 bases matching TRBD2. Germline V gene sequence: CDR1 SGHVS, CDR2 FNYEAQ. The CDR3 loop spans 18 amino acids. V lost 6 bases, J lost 4 bases, and 12 bases stayed unmatched. Full variable domain (missing parts from reference TRBV7-6 and TRBJ2-3): GAGVSQSPRYKVTKRGQDVALRCDPISGHVSLYWYRQALGQGPEFLTYFNYEAQQDKSGLPNDRFSAERPEGSISTLTIQRTEQRDSAMYRCASSFPGTSGSGADTQYFGPGTRLTVL.

The chain links TRBV4-1 to TRBJ2-1; D unclear. V shed 0 bases and J shed 8 bases, with 8 bases lying between them. The CDR3 is made up of 13 amino acids. Germline CDR1 MGHRA, CDR2 YSYEKL. The CDR3 sequence: CASSQDRVDEQFF. CDR3 in DNA: TGCGCCAGCAGCCAAGATAGGGTAGATGAGCAGTTCTTC.

CDR3: CASTWWGRIPGELFF. CDR3 DNA: TGTGCCAGCACCTGGTGGGGGCGCATTCCCGGGGAGCTGTTTTTT. The chain uses TRBV7-9 and TRBJ2-2; the D gene is possibly TRBD1 (6 bases). Per the germline V gene, CDR1 is SEHNR and CDR2 is FQNEAQ (reference sequence). The CDR3 consists of 15 residues. Trimming took 7 bases from V and 6 from J, leaving 18 bases between them.

J is TRBJ2-1 and V is TRBV5-1; tentative D call: TRBD2 (5 bases). Looked up from germline, CDR1 is SGHRS and CDR2 is YFSETQ. This CDR3 is 15 amino acids long. The V end was cut by 4 bases, the J end by 4 bases, with 15 bases between. Here the CDR3 DNA reads TGCGCCAGCAGCCCCGGGATTGCGAGTTACAATGAGCAGTTCTTC. This gives the protein CASSPGIASYNEQFF.

V gene TRBV28 combines with J gene TRBJ2-7, with D perhaps matching TRBD1 (5 bases). Trimming cost V 2 bases and J 2 bases, with 7 bases left between them. The length of the CDR3 is 13 residues. CDR1 is MDHEN and CDR2 is SYDVKM in the germline V gene. The CDR3 DNA reads as TGTGCCAGCAGTTTAATACAGGCCTACGAGCAGTACTTC. This encodes CASSLIQAYEQYF. Full variable domain (rest looked up from reference TRBV28 and TRBJ2-7): DVKVTQSSRYLVKRTGEKVFLECVQDMDHENMFWYRQDPGLGLRLIYFSYDVKMKEKGDIPEGYSVSREKKERFSLILESASTNQTSMYLCASSLIQAYEQYFGPGTRLTVT.

The V gene is TRBV7-9, the J gene TRBJ2-6; no definite D call. The CDR3 is 16 amino acids. CDR1 SEHNR and CDR2 FQNEAQ come from the germline V gene (reference sequence). The ends were cut back, 6 bases at V and 0 bases at J, with 12 bases in the middle. CDR3 loop: CASRSDHYSGANVLTF. The CDR3 DNA sequence: TGTGCCAGCAGATCCGACCACTACTCTGGGGCCAACGTCCTGACTTTC.

The chain couples TRBV18 to TRBJ2-7; 7 bases line up with TRBD2. Germline V gene lookup returns CDR1 KGHSH and CDR2 LQKENI. Trimming cost V 6 bases and J 3 bases; bases outside gene matches: 8. The CDR3 spans 14 residues. DNA of the CDR3: TGTGCCAGCTCGCCGGCAATAGCGGGCTACGAGCAGTACTTC. Translation gives CASSPAIAGYEQYF.

This rearrangement joins TRBV7-2 to TRBJ1-2; the D is unclear. V shed 7 bases and J shed 4 bases, with 13 bases lying between them. CDR3 length: 13 amino acids. The germline CDR1 and CDR2 sequences are SGHTA and FQGNSA. The CDR3 loop reads CASTSVAVYGYTF. The DNA for the CDR3 is TGTGCCAGCACCTCGGTCGCTGTCTATGGCTACACCTTC.